The 30 T cell receptor beta chains below come from one sample, sequenced in a study of cytomegalovirus exposure and HLA in healthy donors. The PCR was carried out with 60 Vbeta primers and 13 Jbeta primers. The table came from immunoSEQ multiplex PCR; TCRdb's copy has only in-frame clones and leaves some out. The table records about 110,000 clones, about 70% of them present only once. Material for sequencing was PBMCs. The receptor source for this set is a woman aged 25-40 years in good health and CMV-seronegative.

The genes are TRBV11-2 and TRBJ1-1; D uncertain. The ends were cut back, 5 bases at V and 4 bases at J, with 14 bases in the middle. The CDR3 is 14 amino acids. The germline V gene encodes CDR1 SGHAT and CDR2 FQNNGV. CDR3 protein: CASSLTLLSTEAFF. In DNA, the CDR3 is TGTGCCAGCAGCCTCACCCTGCTGAGCACTGAAGCTTTCTTT.

This chain joins TRBV5-4 and TRBJ2-5, with D possibly TRBD2 on 5 matching bases. V was shortened by 0 bases and J by 5 bases, with 14 bases between the two germline ends. Germline loops: CDR1 SGHNT, CDR2 YYREEE (reference sequence). CDR3 length: 15 amino acids. CDR3 nucleotide sequence: TGTGCCAGCAGCTTGGACGGGGAGATAGGGGAGACCCAGTACTTC. As protein: CASSLDGEIGETQYF.

This chain uses TRBV5-8 with TRBJ1-4; 7 bases line up with TRBD1. Germline CDR1 is SGHTS and CDR2 is YDEGEE. The CDR3 runs to 15 residues. The ends lost 2 bases at V and 5 bases at J; junction bases unmatched: 6. DNA of the CDR3: TGTGCCAGCAGCTTTAGGACAGGTCTAAATGAAAAACTGTTTTTT. Protein sequence: CASSFRTGLNEKLFF.

Only a few counts were recorded for this clone. The chain joins TRBV18 to TRBJ1-2; TRBD1 matches at 7 bases. The CDR3 length is 14 residues. V shed 2 bases, J shed 6 bases, and the junction held 6 bases outside the gene matches. The V gene's germline CDR1 is KGHSH and CDR2 LQKENI. The CDR3 loop reads CASSPSDREDGYTF. The CDR3 nucleotides read TGTGCCAGCTCACCAAGCGACAGGGAAGATGGCTACACCTTC.

The chain combines TRBV6-5 with TRBJ1-2; TRBD1 agrees at 8 bases. Germline CDR1 MNHEY, CDR2 SVGAGI. There are 13 residues in the CDR3. V shed 7 bases, J shed 4 bases, and the junction held 5 bases outside the gene matches. The CDR3 protein is CASNGQGLYGYTF. In DNA form, the CDR3 reads TGTGCCAGCAATGGACAGGGACTCTATGGCTACACCTTC.

The chain carries TRBV6-4 and TRBJ2-3; D is ambiguous. The V gene lost 0 bases and the J gene lost 0 bases, with 10 bases spanning the gap. The CDR3 sequence is 16 residues long. Germline V CDR1 and CDR2: MRHNA, SNTAGT. The CDR3 sequence is CASSDSTFSSTDTQYF. In nucleotides, the CDR3 is TGTGCCAGCAGTGACTCGACATTTTCTAGCACAGATACGCAGTATTTT.

This clone was counted a few times. The chain combines TRBV6-1 with TRBJ2-7; 11 bases agree with TRBD2. Per the germline V gene, CDR1 is MNHNS and CDR2 is SASEGT. This CDR3 contains 16 residues. The ends lost 1 base at V and 0 bases at J; junction bases unmatched: 2. This CDR3 reads CASSEGLAGPSYEQYF. DNA of the CDR3: TGTGCCAGCAGTGAAGGACTAGCGGGACCCTCCTACGAGCAGTACTTC.

This clone has only a few counts. The CDR3 loop reads CASSDPGAGLNTEAFF. CDR3 DNA: TGTGCCAGCAGTGATCCCGGAGCAGGGCTGAACACTGAAGCTTTCTTT. The chain couples TRBV25-1 to TRBJ1-1, with D perhaps TRBD1 (5 bases). The germline CDR1 and CDR2 sequences are MGHDK and SYGVNS. The CDR3 loop spans 16 amino acids. Trimming cost V 3 bases and J 0 bases, with 14 bases left between them.

This clone has a single count. The chain couples TRBV7-2 to TRBJ1-5, with D possibly being TRBD1 (5 bases). This CDR3 region has 13 residues. The germline gives CDR1 SGHTA, CDR2 FQGNSA. V was shortened by 2 bases and J by 4 bases, with 6 bases between the two germline ends. The chain's CDR3 is CASSLSGNQPQHF. The CDR3 coding sequence is TGTGCCAGCAGCTTATCAGGGAATCAGCCCCAGCATTTT.

V usage is TRBV4-2 and J usage is TRBJ2-7, with D perhaps TRBD2 (7 bases). Germline values: CDR1 LGHNA, CDR2 YNFKEQ. The V and J ends lost 0 bases and 6 bases respectively, with 15 bases between them. The CDR3 extends over 15 amino acids. For the CDR3, the DNA is TGTGCCAGCAGCCAAGATGAGACGGGGGGCTCCGAGCAGTACTTC. This encodes CASSQDETGGSEQYF.

The gene calls are TRBV11-3 and TRBJ1-1; the D is unclear. Germline CDR1 SGHNT, CDR2 YENEEA. The V and J ends lost 1 base and 1 base respectively, with 4 bases between them. This CDR3 region has 13 residues. CDR3 sequence reads: CASSLARNTEAFF. The CDR3 DNA sequence: TGTGCCAGCAGCTTAGCCAGGAACACTGAAGCTTTCTTT.

The chain carries TRBV4-2 and TRBJ2-7; 11 bases are a match to TRBD1. The germline CDR1 and CDR2 sequences are LGHNA and YNFKEQ. The CDR3 is made up of 17 amino acids. Trimming at V came to 3 bases and at J to 3 bases, leaving 10 bases not matched to a gene. CDR3 loop: CASSQASGTGGYYEQYF. CDR3 in DNA: TGTGCCAGCAGCCAGGCCTCAGGGACAGGGGGTTACTACGAGCAGTACTTC.

The gene calls are TRBV5-1 and TRBJ2-5; 7 nucleotides line up with TRBD2. CDR1 SGHRS and CDR2 YFSETQ come from the germline V gene. V dropped 2 bases and J dropped 5; count of bases not matched to a gene: 6. This CDR3 is built from 14 residues. CDR3 sequence (DNA): TGCGCCAGCAGCTTCTTAGCGGGCGGGGAGACCCAGTACTTC. This gives the protein CASSFLAGGETQYF.

The V call is TRBV5-1, the J call TRBJ2-3; TRBD2 matches at 11 bases. This CDR3 region has 19 residues. Germline V gene sequence: CDR1 SGHRS, CDR2 YFSETQ. V gave up 0 bases and J gave up 2 bases; unmatched junction bases: 11. This CDR3 reads CASSLGLLLAGELTDTQYF. The CDR3, as DNA: TGCGCCAGCAGCTTGGGACTATTACTAGCGGGAGAACTCACAGATACGCAGTATTTT.

This chain uses TRBV30 with TRBJ2-1; 12 positions match TRBD2. Per germline, CDR1 GTSNPN and CDR2 SVGIG (reference sequence). The CDR3 contains 15 residues. The trim removed 2 bases at V and 6 bases at J, leaving 5 bases unmatched. Here the CDR3 DNA reads TGTGCCTGGAGTCGTCTAGCGGGAGGGGGCAATGAGCAGTTCTTC. Amino acid sequence: CAWSRLAGGGNEQFF.

The chain employs TRBV10-3 and TRBJ1-4; D is unresolved. The V gene lost 8 bases and the J gene lost 11 bases, with 18 bases spanning the gap. Per the germline V gene, CDR1 is ENHRY and CDR2 is SYGVKD. The CDR3 is 13 amino acids. The CDR3: CAIGEGEKSKLFF. As DNA, the CDR3 is TGTGCCATCGGGGAGGGCGAGAAGAGCAAACTGTTTTTT.

V and J are TRBV27 and TRBJ1-1; D remains unclear. From germline, CDR1 is MNHEY and CDR2 SMNVEV (reference sequence). This CDR3 has 13 amino acids. V was pared by 6 bases and J by 3 bases, with 11 bases between. The chain's CDR3 is CASSPTEDTEAFF. In nucleotides, the CDR3 is TGTGCCAGCAGCCCTACAGAAGACACTGAAGCTTTCTTT.

The chain is built from TRBV2 and TRBJ1-4, with D possibly matching TRBD1 (6 bases). V shed 4 bases and J shed 0 bases, with 9 bases lying between them. CDR3 length: 15 amino acids. Looked up from germline, CDR1 is SNHLY and CDR2 is FYNNEI. The CDR3 nucleotides read TGTGCCAGCAGTGCACAGGGTTCAACTAATGAAAAACTGTTTTTT. Translated, it gives CASSAQGSTNEKLFF.

The J gene is TRBJ2-1, the V gene TRBV6-6, with 7 bases that match TRBD2. V shed 9 bases and J 3 bases; nucleotides not matched to a gene: 5. The CDR3 has 13 amino acids. Per the germline V gene, CDR1 is MNHNY and CDR2 is SVGAGI (reference sequence). This CDR3 reads CASLAGVYNEQFF. In DNA form, the CDR3 reads TGTGCCAGTTTGGCGGGGGTCTACAATGAGCAGTTCTTC.

The J gene is TRBJ1-1, the V gene TRBV18; the D gene is possibly TRBD1 (5 bases). This CDR3 has 16 residues. Germline V CDR1 and CDR2: KGHSH, LQKENI. The V end lost 2 bases, the J end lost 4 bases, and 17 bases lay between the germline ends. The CDR3 protein is CASSPGGVEGTTEAFF. DNA of the CDR3: TGTGCCAGCTCACCAGGCGGGGTAGAGGGGACCACTGAAGCTTTCTTT.

This clone was observed a handful of times. The chain combines TRBV30 with TRBJ2-7, with TRBD1 as a possible D gene (7 bases). Per the germline V gene, CDR1 is GTSNPN and CDR2 is SVGIG (reference sequence). The V gene lost 2 bases and the J gene lost 7 bases, with 12 bases spanning the gap. The CDR3 totals 12 residues. The CDR3 is CAWSRRGQEQYF. CDR3 in DNA: TGTGCCTGGAGTAGGAGGGGACAGGAGCAGTACTTC.

A single count supports this clone. The chain uses TRBV10-3 and TRBJ1-1; possibly TRBD1 for D (6 bases). Germline loops: CDR1 ENHRY, CDR2 SYGVKD. Trimming stripped 4 bases from V and 2 bases from J, with 14 bases between. The CDR3 contains 15 residues. CDR3 DNA: TGTGCCATCAGTGTTAGACAGGAGGTAAACACTGAAGCTTTCTTT. Translating it yields CAISVRQEVNTEAFF.

The CDR3 DNA reads TGTGCCAGCAGCTCCGGACAAATTAACTATGGCTACACCTTC. Translation: CASSSGQINYGYTF. The genes are TRBV7-9 and TRBJ1-2, with a tentative D call TRBD1 (5 bases). The V and J ends lost 4 bases and 1 base respectively, with 10 bases between them. The CDR3 spans 14 residues. Looked up from germline, CDR1 is SEHNR and CDR2 is FQNEAQ (reference sequence).

This clone showed up just a few times. The CDR3, as DNA: TGTGCCAGTAGTAAGGGGGACAGGGCTGCCTACGAGCAGTACTTC. Its protein product is CASSKGDRAAYEQYF. This chain joins TRBV19 and TRBJ2-7, with 9 positions matching TRBD1. Germline V gene data show CDR1 as LNHDA and CDR2 as SQIVND (reference sequence). The CDR3 loop spans 15 amino acids. V was pared by 4 bases and J by 2 bases, with 6 bases of the junction left unmatched.

This chain uses TRBV28 with TRBJ1-4, with TRBD1 as a possible D gene (6 bases). V was pared by 7 bases and J by 3 bases, with 12 bases between. The CDR3 is made up of 14 amino acids. Germline lookup yields CDR1 MDHEN and CDR2 SYDVKM. In DNA form, the CDR3 reads TGTGCCAGCATCCCTGGACAGTCTAATGAAAAACTGTTTTTT. It is translated as CASIPGQSNEKLFF.

The rearrangement joins TRBV11-2 to TRBJ2-5, with 12 positions matching TRBD2. Trimming removed 0 bases from V and 2 bases from J; junction bases left unmatched: 10. Germline values: CDR1 SGHAT, CDR2 FQNNGV. The CDR3 length is 19 residues. CDR3 sequence reads: CASSLDERLAGGIQETQYF. CDR3 bases: TGTGCCAGCAGCTTAGATGAAAGGCTAGCGGGAGGGATTCAAGAGACCCAGTACTTC.

This chain joins TRBV19 and TRBJ1-2; 10 nucleotides align to TRBD1. With 9 bases clipped from V and 8 bases from J, the junction kept 9 bases outside the gene matches. This CDR3 spans 13 amino acids. Germline lookup yields CDR1 LNHDA and CDR2 SQIVND (reference sequence). For the CDR3, the DNA is TGTGCCAGCAAGCCGGGACAGGGGCCAGGCTACACCTTC. Translating it yields CASKPGQGPGYTF.

The CDR3 bases are TGTGCCAGTAGCCCCAGACACCACTATGGCTACACCTTC. It is translated as CASSPRHHYGYTF. The J gene is TRBJ1-2, the V gene TRBV19; D gene uncertain. Per the germline V gene, CDR1 is LNHDA and CDR2 is SQIVND (reference sequence). The ends were cut back, 6 bases at V and 3 bases at J, with 11 bases in the middle. This CDR3 has 13 amino acids. The full variable domain, completed using reference TRBV19 and TRBJ1-2, is DGGITQSPKYLFRKEGQNVTLSCEQNLNHDAMYWYRQDPGQGLRLIYYSQIVNDFQKGDIAEGYSVSREKKESFPLTVTSAQKNPTAFYLCASSPRHHYGYTFGSGTRLTVV.

The chain carries TRBV4-1 and TRBJ1-5; D uncertain. From germline, CDR1 is MGHRA and CDR2 YSYEKL. Trimming shortened V by 5 bases and J by 5 bases, and 13 bases separated the two germline ends. The CDR3 is 14 amino acids. CDR3 residues: CASSVSSLDQPQHF. Here the CDR3 DNA reads TGCGCCAGCAGCGTTTCCTCTCTTGATCAGCCCCAGCATTTT.

This clone appeared many times. CDR3 residues: CASSRGGQNREAFF. The CDR3, as DNA: TGTGCCAGCAGCCGAGGGGGACAGAACCGAGAAGCTTTCTTT. The V call is TRBV14, the J call TRBJ1-1; TRBD1 aligns across 7 bases. The germline CDR1 and CDR2 sequences are SGHDN and FVKESK. CDR3 length: 14 residues. V gave up 4 bases and J gave up 8 bases; unmatched junction bases: 10.